Described below is a single T cell receptor beta chain sequence and its context. What it recognizes is unknown. The sample comes from a study of post-analysis software for immune sequencing data. Overall study findings and caveats: Five or six TRBV segments, TRBV5-6, TRBV5-1 and TRBV20-1 among them, were found more frequent in patients than controls.

V lost 5 bases, J lost 8 bases, and 18 bases lay in between. Germline V gene lookup returns CDR1 SGHVS and CDR2 FNYEAQ. The CDR3 is 14 residues long. Unique-molecular-identifier-tagged TCR beta cDNA libraries were used. Using its own MiXCR run on the PCR reads, TCRdb lists one record per CDR3 protein. In the table there are hundreds of thousands of distinct CDR3 sequences, approximately 60% of which are singletons. The sample comprised blood. The chain couples TRBV7-6 to TRBJ1-2, with TRBD1 as a possible D gene (5 bases). The clonotype was recovered from a girl aged 2 to 10 with multiple sclerosis. CDR3 nucleotides: TGTGCCAGCAGCCCCGGGGTCTCAGGGCGAGGCTACACCTTC. Translation: CASSPGVSGRGYTF.